This T cell receptor (beta chain) stems from a study of T-cell memory formation after mild COVID-19. Broader study findings: For contracting clones, CD4+ ones sat mainly in CM and EM, CD8+ in EMRA. Within pre-infection memory, some responding clones were found, suggesting cross-reactive memory joined. Clones that contracted from day 15 to 85 were balanced CD4/CD8, while later expanders leaned CD4+.

Points on this clonotype: Its antigen remains unidentified.

5'RACE primed at constant segments yielded TCR alpha and TCR beta cDNA libraries bearing sample barcodes and UMIs. One entry per CDR3 protein results from TCRdb running MiXCR on the 5' RACE reads. This table holds about 350,000 distinct CDR3 sequences, about 13% found once. This CDR3 is 15 amino acids long. The V and J ends lost 5 bases and 1 base respectively, with 13 bases between them. Germline V CDR1 and CDR2: SGHAT, FQNNGV. V usage is TRBV11-2 and J usage is TRBJ2-3, with a tentative D call TRBD1 (6 bases). The TCR was taken from a man between 18 and 35 years old who had mild COVID-19 (a few samples of this study predate the infection). Cell type and time point are not known. The material sequenced was PBMCs or a T cell subset sorted from them (not recorded which). CDR3 in DNA: TGTGCCAGCAGCCCCCCGGACAGACGCACAGATACGCAGTATTTT. Translated: CASSPPDRRTDTQYF. The entire variable domain, with the rest obtained from reference TRBV11-2 and TRBJ2-3, is as follows: EAGVAQSPRYKIIEKRQSVAFWCNPISGHATLYWYQQILGQGPKLLIQFQNNGVVDDSQLPKDRFSAERLKGVDSTLKIQPAKLEDSAVYLCASSPPDRRTDTQYFGPGTRLTVL.